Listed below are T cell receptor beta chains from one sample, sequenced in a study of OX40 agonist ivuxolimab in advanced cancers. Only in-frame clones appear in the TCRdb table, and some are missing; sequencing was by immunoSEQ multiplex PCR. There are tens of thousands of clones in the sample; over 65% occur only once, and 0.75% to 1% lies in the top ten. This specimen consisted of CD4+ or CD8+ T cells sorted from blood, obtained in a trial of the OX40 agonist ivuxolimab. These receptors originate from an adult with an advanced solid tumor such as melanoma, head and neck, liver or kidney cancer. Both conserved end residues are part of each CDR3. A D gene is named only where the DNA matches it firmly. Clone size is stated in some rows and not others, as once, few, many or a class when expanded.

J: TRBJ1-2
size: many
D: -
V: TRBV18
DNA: TGTGCCAGCTCACCGCCTCAGGGGACTAACTATGGCTACACCTTC
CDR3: CASSPPQGTNYGYTF

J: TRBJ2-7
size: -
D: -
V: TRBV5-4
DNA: TGTGCCAGCAGCTTGGTGGACACTCCGCAGTACTTC
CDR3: CASSLVDTPQYF

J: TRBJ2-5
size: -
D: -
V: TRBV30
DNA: TGTGCCTGGATTGAACTAGGCAGGAAAGAGACCCAGTACTTC
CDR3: CAWIELGRKETQYF

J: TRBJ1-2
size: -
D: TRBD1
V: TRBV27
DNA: TGTGCCAGCAGTTTATGGGGGGACAGGCGCTATGGCTACACCTTC
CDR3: CASSLWGDRRYGYTF

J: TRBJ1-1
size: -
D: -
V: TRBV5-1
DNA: TGCGCCAGCAGCTTGCGGGGCGCTGGAGCTTTCTTT
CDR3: CASSLRGAGAFF

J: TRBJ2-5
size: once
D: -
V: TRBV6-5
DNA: TGTGCCTCCACCGACTGGGACAACAAAGAGACCCAGTACTTC
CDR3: CASTDWDNKETQYF

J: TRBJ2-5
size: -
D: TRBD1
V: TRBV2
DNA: TGTGCCAGCAGGGGGACAGGGGGCAGAGAGACCCAGTACTTC
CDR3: CASRGTGGRETQYF

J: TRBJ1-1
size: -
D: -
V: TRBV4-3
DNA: TGCGCCAGCAGCCGCCTCATAGGGGAGGGGACTGAAGCTTTCTTT
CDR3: CASSRLIGEGTEAFF

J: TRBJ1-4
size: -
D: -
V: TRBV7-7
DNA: TGTGCTAGCAGCTTAGGGGCGAGGTCGAACGAAAAACTGTTTTTT
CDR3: CASSLGARSNEKLFF

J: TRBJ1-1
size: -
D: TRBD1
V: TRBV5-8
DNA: TGTGCCAGCAGCCTGTATTCGGGACAGGGGGGGAACACTGAAGCTTTCTTT
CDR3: CASSLYSGQGGNTEAFF

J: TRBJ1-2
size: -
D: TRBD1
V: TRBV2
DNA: TGTGCCAGCAGAGACAGGGCTAACTATGGCTACACCTTC
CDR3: CASRDRANYGYTF

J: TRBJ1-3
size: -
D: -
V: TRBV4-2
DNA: TGTGCCAGCAGCCAAGAATTACAACGAAACACCATATATTTT
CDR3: CASSQELQRNTIYF

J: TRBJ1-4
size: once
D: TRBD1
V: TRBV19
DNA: TGTGCCAGTAGTGCACAGACAGGGAGTGATGAAAAACTGTTTTTT
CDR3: CASSAQTGSDEKLFF

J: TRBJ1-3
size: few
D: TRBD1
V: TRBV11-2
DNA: TGTGCCAGCAATACCGGGACAGGGGGAAACACCATATATTTT
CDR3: CASNTGTGGNTIYF

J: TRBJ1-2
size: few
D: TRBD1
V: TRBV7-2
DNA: TGTGCCAGCAGCTCTGGACAGGCGTCGGGGTATGGCTACACCTTC
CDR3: CASSSGQASGYGYTF

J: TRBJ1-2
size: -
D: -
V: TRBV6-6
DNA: TGTGCCAGCAGTTACGGACAGCTCACCTATGGCTACACCTTC
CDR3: CASSYGQLTYGYTF

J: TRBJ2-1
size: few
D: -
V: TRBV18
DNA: TGTGCCAGCTCAGAGATCGGGAATGAGCAGTTCTTC
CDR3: CASSEIGNEQFF

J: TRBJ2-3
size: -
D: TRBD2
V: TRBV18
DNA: TGTGCCAGCTCACCTGCTAGCGGGGGGGCGCAAGATACGCAGTATTTT
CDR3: CASSPASGGAQDTQYF

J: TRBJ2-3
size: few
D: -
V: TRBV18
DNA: TGTGCCAGCTCACCAGAGGTTTCGGCGTGGGATACGCAGTATTTT
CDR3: CASSPEVSAWDTQYF

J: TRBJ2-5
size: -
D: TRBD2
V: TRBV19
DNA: TGTGCCAGTAGTTTTCCGGGACTAGCGGGGCAAGAGACCCAGTACTTC
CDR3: CASSFPGLAGQETQYF

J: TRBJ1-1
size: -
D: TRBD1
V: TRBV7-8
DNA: TGTGCCAGCAGCTTCGCTACAGGGGTTGGGACTGAAGCTTTCTTT
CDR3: CASSFATGVGTEAFF

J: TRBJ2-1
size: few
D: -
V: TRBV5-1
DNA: TGCGCCAGCAGCCAATCCCGCCTTAGCGGCGAGCAGTTCTTC
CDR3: CASSQSRLSGEQFF